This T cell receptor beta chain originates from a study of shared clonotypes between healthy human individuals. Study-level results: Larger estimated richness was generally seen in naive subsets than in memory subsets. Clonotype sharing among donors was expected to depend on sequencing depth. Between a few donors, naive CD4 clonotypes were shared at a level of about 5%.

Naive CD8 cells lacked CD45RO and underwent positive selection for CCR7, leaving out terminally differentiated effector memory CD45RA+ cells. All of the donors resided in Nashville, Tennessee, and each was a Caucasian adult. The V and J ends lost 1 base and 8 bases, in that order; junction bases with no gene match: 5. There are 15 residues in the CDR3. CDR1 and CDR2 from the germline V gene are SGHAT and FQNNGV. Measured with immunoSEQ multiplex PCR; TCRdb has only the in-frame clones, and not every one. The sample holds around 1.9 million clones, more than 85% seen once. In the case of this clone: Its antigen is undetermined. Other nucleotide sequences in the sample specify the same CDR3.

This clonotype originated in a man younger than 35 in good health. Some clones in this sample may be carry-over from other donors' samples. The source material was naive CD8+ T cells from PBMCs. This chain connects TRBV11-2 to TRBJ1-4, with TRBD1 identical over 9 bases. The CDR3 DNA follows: TGTGCCAGCAGCTTAGGGACAGGGGTGAGGGAAAAACTGTTTTTT. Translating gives CASSLGTGVREKLFF.